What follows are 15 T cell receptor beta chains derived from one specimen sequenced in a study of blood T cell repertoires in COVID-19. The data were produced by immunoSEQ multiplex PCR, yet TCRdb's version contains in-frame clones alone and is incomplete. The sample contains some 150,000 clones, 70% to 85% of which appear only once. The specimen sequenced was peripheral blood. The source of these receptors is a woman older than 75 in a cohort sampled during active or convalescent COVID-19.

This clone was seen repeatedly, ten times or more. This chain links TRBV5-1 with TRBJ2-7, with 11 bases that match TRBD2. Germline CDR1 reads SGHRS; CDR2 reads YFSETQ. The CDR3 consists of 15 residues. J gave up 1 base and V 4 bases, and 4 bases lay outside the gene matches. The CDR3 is CASSGGTSGSYEQYF. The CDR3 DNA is TGCGCCAGCAGCGGCGGGACTAGCGGATCCTACGAGCAGTACTTC.

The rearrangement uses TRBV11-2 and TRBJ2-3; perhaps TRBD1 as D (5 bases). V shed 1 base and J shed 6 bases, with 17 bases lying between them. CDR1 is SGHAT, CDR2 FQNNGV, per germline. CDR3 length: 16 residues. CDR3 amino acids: CASSLATNTGLDTQYF. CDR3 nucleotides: TGTGCCAGCAGCTTAGCTACAAACACAGGCCTCGATACGCAGTATTTT.

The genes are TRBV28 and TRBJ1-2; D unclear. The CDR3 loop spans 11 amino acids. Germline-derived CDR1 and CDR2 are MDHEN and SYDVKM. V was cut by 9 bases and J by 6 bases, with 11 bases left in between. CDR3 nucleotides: TGTGCCAGTACGACACTAGATGGCTACACCTTC. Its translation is CASTTLDGYTF.

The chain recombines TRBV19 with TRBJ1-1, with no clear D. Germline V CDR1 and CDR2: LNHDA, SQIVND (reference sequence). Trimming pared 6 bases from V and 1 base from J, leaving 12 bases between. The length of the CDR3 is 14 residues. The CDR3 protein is CASSPATKNTEAFF. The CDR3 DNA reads TGTGCCAGTAGCCCCGCTACGAAGAACACTGAAGCTTTCTTT. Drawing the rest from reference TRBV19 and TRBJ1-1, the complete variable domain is DGGITQSPKYLFRKEGQNVTLSCEQNLNHDAMYWYRQDPGQGLRLIYYSQIVNDFQKGDIAEGYSVSREKKESFPLTVTSAQKNPTAFYLCASSPATKNTEAFFGQGTRLTVV.

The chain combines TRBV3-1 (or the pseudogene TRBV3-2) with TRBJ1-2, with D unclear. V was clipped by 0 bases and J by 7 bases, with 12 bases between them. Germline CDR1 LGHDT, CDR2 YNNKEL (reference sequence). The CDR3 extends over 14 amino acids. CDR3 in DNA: TGTGCCAGCAGCCAAGATATGGGAGGTGGTGGCTACACCTTC. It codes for CASSQDMGGGGYTF.

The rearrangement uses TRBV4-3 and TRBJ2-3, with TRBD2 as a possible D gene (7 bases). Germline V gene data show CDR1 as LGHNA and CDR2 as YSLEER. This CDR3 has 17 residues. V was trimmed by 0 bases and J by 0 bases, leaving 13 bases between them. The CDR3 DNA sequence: TGCGCCAGCAGCCAAGATCTCGCGGGGGCTAGCACAGATACGCAGTATTTT. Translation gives CASSQDLAGASTDTQYF.

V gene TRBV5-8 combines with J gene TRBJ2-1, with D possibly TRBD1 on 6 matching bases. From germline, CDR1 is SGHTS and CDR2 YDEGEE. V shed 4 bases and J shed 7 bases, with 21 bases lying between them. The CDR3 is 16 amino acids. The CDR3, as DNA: TGTGCCAGCAGCCTACGACGGACAGCTTACGATAATGAGCAGTTCTTC. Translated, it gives CASSLRRTAYDNEQFF.

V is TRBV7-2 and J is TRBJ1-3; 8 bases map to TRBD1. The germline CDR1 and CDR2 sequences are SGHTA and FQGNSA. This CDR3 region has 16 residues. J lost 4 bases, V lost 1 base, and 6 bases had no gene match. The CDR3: CASSLVQGVSGNTIYF. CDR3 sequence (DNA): TGTGCCAGCAGCTTAGTACAGGGGGTGTCAGGAAACACCATATATTTT. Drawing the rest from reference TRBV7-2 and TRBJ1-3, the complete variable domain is GAGVSQSPSNKVTEKGKDVELRCDPISGHTALYWYRQSLGQGLEFLIYFQGNSAPDKSGLPSDRFSAERTGGSVSTLTIQRTQQEDSAVYLCASSLVQGVSGNTIYFGEGSWLTVV.

This CDR3 reads CATTKGELADTQYF. In nucleotides, the CDR3 is TGTGCCACTACTAAGGGGGAGTTAGCAGATACGCAGTATTTT. The chain uses TRBV19 and TRBJ2-3, with a possible D match to TRBD1 (6 bases). CDR1 and CDR2 from the germline V gene are LNHDA and SQIVND (reference sequence). V was trimmed by 10 bases and J by 4 bases, leaving 18 bases between them. The CDR3 consists of 14 residues.

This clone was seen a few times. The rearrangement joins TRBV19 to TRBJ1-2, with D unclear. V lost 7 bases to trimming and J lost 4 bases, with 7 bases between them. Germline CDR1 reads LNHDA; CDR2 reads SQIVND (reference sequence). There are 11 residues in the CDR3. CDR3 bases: TGTGCCAGTATGGCTGGCTATGGCTACACCTTC. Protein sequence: CASMAGYGYTF.

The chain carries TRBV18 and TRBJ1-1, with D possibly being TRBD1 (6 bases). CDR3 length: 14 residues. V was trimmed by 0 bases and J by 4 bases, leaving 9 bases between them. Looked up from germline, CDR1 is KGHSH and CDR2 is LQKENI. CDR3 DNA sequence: TGTGCCAGCTCACCACCGCCCAGGGGCACTGAAGCTTTCTTT. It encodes CASSPPPRGTEAFF.

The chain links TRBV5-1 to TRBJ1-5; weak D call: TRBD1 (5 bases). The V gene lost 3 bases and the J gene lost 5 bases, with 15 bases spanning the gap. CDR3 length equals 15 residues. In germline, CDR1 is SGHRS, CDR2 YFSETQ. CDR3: CASSSTGESHQPQHF. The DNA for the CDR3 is TGCGCCAGCAGCTCAACGGGGGAAAGCCATCAGCCCCAGCATTTT. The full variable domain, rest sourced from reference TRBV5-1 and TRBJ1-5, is KAGVTQTPRYLIKTRGQQVTLSCSPISGHRSVSWYQQTPGQGLQFLFEYFSETQRNKGNFPGRFSGRQFSNSRSEMNVSTLELGDSALYLCASSSTGESHQPQHFGDGTRLSIL.

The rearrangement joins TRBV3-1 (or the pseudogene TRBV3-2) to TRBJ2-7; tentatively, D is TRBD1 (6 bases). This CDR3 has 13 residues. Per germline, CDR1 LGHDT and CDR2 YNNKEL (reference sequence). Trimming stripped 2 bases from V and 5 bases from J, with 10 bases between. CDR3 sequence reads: CASSQLGQDEQYV. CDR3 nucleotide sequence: TGTGCCAGCAGCCAATTGGGACAAGACGAGCAGTACGTC.

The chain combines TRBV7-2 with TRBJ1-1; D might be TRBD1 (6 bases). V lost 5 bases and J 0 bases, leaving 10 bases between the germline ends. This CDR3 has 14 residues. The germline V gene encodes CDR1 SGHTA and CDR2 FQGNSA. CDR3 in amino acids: CASSIGTLNTEAFF. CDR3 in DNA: TGTGCCAGCAGCATCGGGACATTGAACACTGAAGCTTTCTTT.

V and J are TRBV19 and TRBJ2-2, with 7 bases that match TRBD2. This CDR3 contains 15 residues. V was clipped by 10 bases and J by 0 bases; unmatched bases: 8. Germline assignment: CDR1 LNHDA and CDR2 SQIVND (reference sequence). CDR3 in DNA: TGTGCCACCTCTTTTGGGGGGGCGAACACCGGGGAGCTGTTTTTT. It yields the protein CATSFGGANTGELFF. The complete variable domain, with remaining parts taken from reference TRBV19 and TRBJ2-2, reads DGGITQSPKYLFRKEGQNVTLSCEQNLNHDAMYWYRQDPGQGLRLIYYSQIVNDFQKGDIAEGYSVSREKKESFPLTVTSAQKNPTAFYLCATSFGGANTGELFFGEGSRLTVL.